Shown below are 5 T cell receptor beta chains from a single sample sequenced in a study of T-cell reconstitution after alpha-beta-depleted transplantation in children. During its preparation, the TCRbeta library received unique molecular identifiers. TCRdb called the PCR reads again in MiXCR, with one record for every CDR3 protein. The sample contains about 420,000 distinct CDR3 sequences, 11% of which appear only once. The specimen was PBMCs from the stem cell graft donor, collected from the stem cell graft. The receptors come from a human donor who donated a stem cell graft to a child with acute myeloid leukemia.

The V and J genes are TRBV20-1 and TRBJ2-1; no clear D. This CDR3 is 14 amino acids long. The ends were cut back, 0 bases at V and 8 bases at J, with 14 bases in the middle. The germline V gene encodes CDR1 DFQATT and CDR2 SNEGSKA (reference sequence). This CDR3 reads CSARDAMDSHEQFF. DNA for the CDR3: TGCAGTGCTAGAGATGCGATGGATTCGCATGAGCAGTTCTTC.

This chain uses TRBV20-1 with TRBJ2-7, with a weak D call TRBD2 (5 bases). Germline V gene sequence: CDR1 DFQATT, CDR2 SNEGSKA (reference sequence). V was clipped by 3 bases and J by 3 bases, with 15 bases between them. This CDR3 region has 14 residues. As DNA, the CDR3 is TGCAGTGCTAGGGAAGCCGGGATAAACTACGAGCAGTACTTC. Translation: CSAREAGINYEQYF.

This clonotype was counted between two and nine times. V and J are TRBV24-1 and TRBJ2-3; the D is unclear. The CDR3 sequence is 13 residues long. In germline, CDR1 is KGHDR, CDR2 SFDVKD. V shed 4 bases and J shed 2 bases, with 6 bases lying between them. The CDR3, as DNA: TGTGCCACCAGTGAACACTACACAGATACGCAGTATTTT. Its protein product is CATSEHYTDTQYF.

Here the CDR3 reads CSVETPSGYGYTF. The CDR3 DNA is TGCAGCGTTGAAACCCCGTCCGGCTATGGCTACACCTTC. J is TRBJ1-2 and V is TRBV29-1; D is uncertain. With 2 bases removed from V and 4 bases from J, the gap between germline ends came to 11 bases. The CDR3 runs to 13 residues. Germline CDR1 reads SQVTM; CDR2 reads ANQGSEA. The entire variable domain, with the rest obtained from reference TRBV29-1 and TRBJ1-2, is as follows: SAVISQKPSRDICQRGTSLTIQCQVDSQVTMMFWYRQQPGQSLTLIATANQGSEATYESGFVIDKFPISRPNLTFSTLTVSNMSPEDSSIYLCSVETPSGYGYTFGSGTRLTVV.

For this clonotype: A read error may be the cause here, since a much bigger clone is one base away. The chain combines TRBV7-2 with TRBJ2-2; TRBD1 matches 8 bases. The CDR3 has 16 amino acids. Per the germline V gene, CDR1 is SGHTA and CDR2 is FQGNSA. The CDR3 spells CDSSLSGTGNTGELFF. CDR3 bases: TGTGACAGCAGCTTATCAGGGACAGGGAACACCGGGGAGCTGTTTTTT.